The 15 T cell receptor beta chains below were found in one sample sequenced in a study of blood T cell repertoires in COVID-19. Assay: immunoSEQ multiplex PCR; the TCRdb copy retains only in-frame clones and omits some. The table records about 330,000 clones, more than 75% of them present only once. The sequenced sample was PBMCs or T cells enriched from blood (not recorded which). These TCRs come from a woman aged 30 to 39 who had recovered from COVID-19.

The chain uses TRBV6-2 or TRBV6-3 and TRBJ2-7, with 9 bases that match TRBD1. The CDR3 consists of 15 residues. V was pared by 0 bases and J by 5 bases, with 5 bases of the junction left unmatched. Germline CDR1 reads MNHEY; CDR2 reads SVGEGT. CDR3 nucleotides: TGTGCCAGCAGTTACTCCGAGACAGGGGGGGACGAGCAGTACTTC. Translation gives CASSYSETGGDEQYF.

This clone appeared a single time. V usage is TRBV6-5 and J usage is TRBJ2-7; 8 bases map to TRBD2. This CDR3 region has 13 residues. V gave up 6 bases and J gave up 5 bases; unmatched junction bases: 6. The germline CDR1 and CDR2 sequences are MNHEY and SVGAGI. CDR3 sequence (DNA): TGTGCCAGCAGAAGGACTAGCTTCCACGAGCAGTACTTC. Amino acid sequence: CASRRTSFHEQYF.

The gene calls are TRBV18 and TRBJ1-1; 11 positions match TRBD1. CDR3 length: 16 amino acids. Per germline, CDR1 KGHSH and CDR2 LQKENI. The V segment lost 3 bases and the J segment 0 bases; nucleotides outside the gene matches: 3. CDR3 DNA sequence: TGTGCCAGCTCACCCCTGGGACAGGGGGTGAACACTGAAGCTTTCTTT. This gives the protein CASSPLGQGVNTEAFF.

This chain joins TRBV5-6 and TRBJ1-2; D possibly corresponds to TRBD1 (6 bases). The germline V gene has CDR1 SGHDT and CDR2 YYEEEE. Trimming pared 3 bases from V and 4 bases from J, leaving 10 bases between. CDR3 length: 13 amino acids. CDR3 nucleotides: TGTGCCAGCAGCTGGGGGCCGATCTATGGCTACACCTTC. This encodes CASSWGPIYGYTF.

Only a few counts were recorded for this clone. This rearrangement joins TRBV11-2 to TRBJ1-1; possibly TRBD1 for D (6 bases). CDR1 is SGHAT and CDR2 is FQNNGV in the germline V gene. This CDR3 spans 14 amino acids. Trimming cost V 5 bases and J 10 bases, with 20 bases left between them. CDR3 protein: CASSHRDRGRGAFF. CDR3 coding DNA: TGTGCCAGCAGCCACAGGGACCGAGGCCGGGGAGCTTTCTTT.

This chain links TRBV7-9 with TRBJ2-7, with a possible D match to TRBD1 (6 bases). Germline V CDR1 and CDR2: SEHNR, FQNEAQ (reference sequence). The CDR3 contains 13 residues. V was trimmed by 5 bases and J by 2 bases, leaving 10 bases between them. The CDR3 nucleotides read TGTGCCAGCAGCCGCGGACAGACCTACGAGCAGTACTTC. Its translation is CASSRGQTYEQYF.

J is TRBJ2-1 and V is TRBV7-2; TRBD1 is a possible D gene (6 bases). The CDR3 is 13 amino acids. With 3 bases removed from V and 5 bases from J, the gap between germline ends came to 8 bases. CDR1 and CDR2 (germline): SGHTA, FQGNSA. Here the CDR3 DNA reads TGTGCCAGCAGCTTCCCAGGGGACAATGAGCAGTTCTTC. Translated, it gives CASSFPGDNEQFF.

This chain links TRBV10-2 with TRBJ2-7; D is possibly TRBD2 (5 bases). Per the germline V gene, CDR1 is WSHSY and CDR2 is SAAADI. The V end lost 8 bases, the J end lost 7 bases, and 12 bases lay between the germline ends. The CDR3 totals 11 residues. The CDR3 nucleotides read TGCGCCAGCTTCGCCGGGGTGGAGCAGTACTTC. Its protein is CASFAGVEQYF.

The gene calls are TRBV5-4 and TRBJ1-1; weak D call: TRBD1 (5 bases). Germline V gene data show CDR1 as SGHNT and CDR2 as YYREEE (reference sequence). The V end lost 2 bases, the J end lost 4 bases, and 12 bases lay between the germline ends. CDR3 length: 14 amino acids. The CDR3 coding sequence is TGTGCCAGCAGCTTAAATTGGGGGGGCACTGAAGCTTTCTTT. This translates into CASSLNWGGTEAFF.

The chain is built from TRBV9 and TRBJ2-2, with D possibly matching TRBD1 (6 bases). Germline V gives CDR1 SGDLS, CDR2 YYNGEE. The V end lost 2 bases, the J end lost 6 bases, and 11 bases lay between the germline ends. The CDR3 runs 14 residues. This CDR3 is CASSVTTGSGELFF. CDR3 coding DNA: TGTGCCAGCAGCGTTACAACAGGGTCCGGGGAGCTGTTTTTT.

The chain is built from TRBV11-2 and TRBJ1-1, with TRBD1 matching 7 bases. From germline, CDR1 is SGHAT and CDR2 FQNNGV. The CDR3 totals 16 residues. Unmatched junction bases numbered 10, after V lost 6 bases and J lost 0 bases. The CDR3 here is CASRRQGEDMNTEAFF. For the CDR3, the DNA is TGTGCCAGCAGGCGACAGGGAGAAGACATGAACACTGAAGCTTTCTTT. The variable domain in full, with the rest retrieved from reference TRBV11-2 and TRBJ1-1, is EAGVAQSPRYKIIEKRQSVAFWCNPISGHATLYWYQQILGQGPKLLIQFQNNGVVDDSQLPKDRFSAERLKGVDSTLKIQPAKLEDSAVYLCASRRQGEDMNTEAFFGQGTRLTVV.

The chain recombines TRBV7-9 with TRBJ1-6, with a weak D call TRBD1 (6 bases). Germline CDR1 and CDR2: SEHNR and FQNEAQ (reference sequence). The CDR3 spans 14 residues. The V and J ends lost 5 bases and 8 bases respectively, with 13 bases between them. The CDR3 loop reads CASSPQGRYSPLHF. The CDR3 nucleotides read TGTGCCAGCAGCCCACAGGGTCGGTATTCACCCCTCCACTTT.

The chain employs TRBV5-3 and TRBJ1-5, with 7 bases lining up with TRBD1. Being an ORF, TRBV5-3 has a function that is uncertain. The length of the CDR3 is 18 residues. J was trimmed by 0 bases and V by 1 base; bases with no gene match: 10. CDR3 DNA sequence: TGTGCCAGAAGCTTGCGCCGACAGGGACTTAATAGCAATCAGCCCCAGCATTTT. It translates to CARSLRRQGLNSNQPQHF.

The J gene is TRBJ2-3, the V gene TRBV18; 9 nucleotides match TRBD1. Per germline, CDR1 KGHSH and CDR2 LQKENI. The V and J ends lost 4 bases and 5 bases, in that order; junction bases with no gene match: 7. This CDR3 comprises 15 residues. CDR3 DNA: TGTGCCAGCTCACTACAGGGGGCGAACAGAGATACGCAGTATTTT. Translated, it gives CASSLQGANRDTQYF. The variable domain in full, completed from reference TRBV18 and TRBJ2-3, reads NAGVMQNPRHLVRRRGQEARLRCSPMKGHSHVYWYRQLPEEGLKFMVYLQKENIIDESGMPKERFSAEFPKEGPSILRIQQVVRGDSAAYFCASSLQGANRDTQYFGPGTRLTVL.

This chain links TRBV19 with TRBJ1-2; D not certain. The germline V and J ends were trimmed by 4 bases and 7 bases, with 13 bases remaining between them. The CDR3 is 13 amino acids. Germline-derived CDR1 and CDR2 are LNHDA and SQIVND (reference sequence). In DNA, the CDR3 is TGTGCCAGTAGTAGCCGTGGGGAGTTTGGCTACACCTTC. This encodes CASSSRGEFGYTF. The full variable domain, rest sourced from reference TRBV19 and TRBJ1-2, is DGGITQSPKYLFRKEGQNVTLSCEQNLNHDAMYWYRQDPGQGLRLIYYSQIVNDFQKGDIAEGYSVSREKKESFPLTVTSAQKNPTAFYLCASSSRGEFGYTFGSGTRLTVV.